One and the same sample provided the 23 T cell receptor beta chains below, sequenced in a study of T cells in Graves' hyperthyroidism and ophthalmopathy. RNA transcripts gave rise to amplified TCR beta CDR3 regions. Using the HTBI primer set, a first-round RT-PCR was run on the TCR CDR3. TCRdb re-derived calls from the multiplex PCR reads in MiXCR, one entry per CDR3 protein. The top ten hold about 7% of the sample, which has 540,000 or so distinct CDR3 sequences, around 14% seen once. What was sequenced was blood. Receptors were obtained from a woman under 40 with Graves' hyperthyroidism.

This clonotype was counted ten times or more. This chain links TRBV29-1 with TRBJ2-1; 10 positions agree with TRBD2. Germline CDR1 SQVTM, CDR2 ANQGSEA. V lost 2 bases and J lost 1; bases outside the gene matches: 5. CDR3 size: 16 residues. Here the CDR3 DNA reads TGCAGCGTTGAACTAGCGGGAGTAGAATCCTACAATGAGCAGTTCTTC. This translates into CSVELAGVESYNEQFF.

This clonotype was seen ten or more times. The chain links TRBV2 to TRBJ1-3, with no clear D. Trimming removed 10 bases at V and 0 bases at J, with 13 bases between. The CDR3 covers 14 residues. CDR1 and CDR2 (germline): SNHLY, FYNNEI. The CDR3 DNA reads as TGTGCCATCTTACAGTCACCCTCTGGAAACACCATATATTTT. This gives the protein CAILQSPSGNTIYF.

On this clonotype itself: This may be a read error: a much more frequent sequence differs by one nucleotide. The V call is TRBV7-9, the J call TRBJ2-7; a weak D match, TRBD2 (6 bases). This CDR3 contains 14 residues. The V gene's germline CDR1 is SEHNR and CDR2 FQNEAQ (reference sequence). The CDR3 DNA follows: TGTACCAGCAGCCCAAGGGACTCGGTCTACGAGCAGTACTTC. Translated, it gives CTSSPRDSVYEQYF.

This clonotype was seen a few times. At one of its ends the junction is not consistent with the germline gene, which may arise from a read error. In nucleotides, the CDR3 is TGTGCCTGCAGTTCTTTCGGGACAGTGATGAGCACAGATACGCAGTATTTT. This translates into CACSSFGTVMSTDTQYF. J is TRBJ2-3 and V is TRBV27; 7 nucleotides agree with TRBD1. The CDR3 has 17 residues. In germline, CDR1 is MNHEY, CDR2 SMNVEV (reference sequence).

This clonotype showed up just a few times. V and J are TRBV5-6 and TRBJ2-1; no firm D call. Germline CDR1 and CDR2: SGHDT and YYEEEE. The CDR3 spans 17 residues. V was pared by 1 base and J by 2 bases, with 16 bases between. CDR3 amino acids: CASSLPLGMRPYNEQFF. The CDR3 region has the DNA TGTGCCAGCAGCTTGCCCCTGGGAATGCGGCCCTACAATGAGCAGTTCTTC.

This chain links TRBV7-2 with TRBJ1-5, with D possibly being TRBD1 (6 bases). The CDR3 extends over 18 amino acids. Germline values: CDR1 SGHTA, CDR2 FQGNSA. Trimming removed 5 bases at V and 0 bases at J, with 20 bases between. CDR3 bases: TGTGCCAGCAGCCCGAGGGGGTGGAGGGACTATAGCAATCAGCCCCAGCATTTT. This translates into CASSPRGWRDYSNQPQHF. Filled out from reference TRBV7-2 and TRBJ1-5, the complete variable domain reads GAGVSQSPSNKVTEKGKDVELRCDPISGHTALYWYRQSLGQGLEFLIYFQGNSAPDKSGLPSDRFSAERTGGSVSTLTIQRTQQEDSAVYLCASSPRGWRDYSNQPQHFGDGTRLSIL.

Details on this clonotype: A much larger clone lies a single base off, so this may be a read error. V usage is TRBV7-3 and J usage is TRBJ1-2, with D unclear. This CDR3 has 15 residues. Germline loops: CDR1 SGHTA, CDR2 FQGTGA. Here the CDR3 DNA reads TGTGCCAGCAGCTTTGCTTCGCGCGAGTTCTATGGCCACACCTTC. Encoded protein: CASSFASREFYGHTF.

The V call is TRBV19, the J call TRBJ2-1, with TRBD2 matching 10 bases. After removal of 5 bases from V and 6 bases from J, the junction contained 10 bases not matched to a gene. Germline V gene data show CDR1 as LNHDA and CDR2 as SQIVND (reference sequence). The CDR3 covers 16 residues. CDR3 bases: TGTGCCAGTAGTGCTCCCCCTAGCGGGAGAGGCAATGAGCAGTTCTTC. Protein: CASSAPPSGRGNEQFF.

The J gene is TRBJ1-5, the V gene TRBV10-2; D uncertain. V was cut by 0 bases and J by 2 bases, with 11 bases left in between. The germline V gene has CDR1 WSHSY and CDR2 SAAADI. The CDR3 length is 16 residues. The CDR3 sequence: CASSESKGSGNQPQHF. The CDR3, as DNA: TGCGCCAGCAGTGAGTCGAAAGGATCGGGCAATCAGCCCCAGCATTTT.

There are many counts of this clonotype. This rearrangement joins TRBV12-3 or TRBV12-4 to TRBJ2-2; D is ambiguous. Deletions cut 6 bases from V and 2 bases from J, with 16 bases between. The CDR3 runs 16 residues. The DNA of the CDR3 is TGTGCCAGCAGGGATCGACTGGATCCTAACACCGGGGAGCTGTTTTTT. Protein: CASRDRLDPNTGELFF.

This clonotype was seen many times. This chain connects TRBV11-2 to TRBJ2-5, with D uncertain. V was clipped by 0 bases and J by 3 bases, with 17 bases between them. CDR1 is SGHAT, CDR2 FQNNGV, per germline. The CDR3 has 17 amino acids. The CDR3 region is CASSLEYPTGHKETQYF. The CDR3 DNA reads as TGTGCCAGCAGCTTAGAGTACCCCACTGGCCACAAAGAGACCCAGTACTTC.

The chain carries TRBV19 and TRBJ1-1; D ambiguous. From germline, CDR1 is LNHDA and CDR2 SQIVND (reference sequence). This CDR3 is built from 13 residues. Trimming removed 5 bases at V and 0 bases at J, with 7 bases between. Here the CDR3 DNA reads TGTGCCAGTAGTTTCAGCGTGAACACTGAAGCTTTCTTT. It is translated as CASSFSVNTEAFF.

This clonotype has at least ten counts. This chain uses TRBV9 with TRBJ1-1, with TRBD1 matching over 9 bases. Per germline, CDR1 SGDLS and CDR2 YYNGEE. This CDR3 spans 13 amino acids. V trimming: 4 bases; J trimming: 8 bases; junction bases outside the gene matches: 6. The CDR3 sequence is CASSLTGGSEAFF. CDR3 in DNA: TGTGCCAGCAGCTTGACAGGGGGTTCGGAAGCTTTCTTT.

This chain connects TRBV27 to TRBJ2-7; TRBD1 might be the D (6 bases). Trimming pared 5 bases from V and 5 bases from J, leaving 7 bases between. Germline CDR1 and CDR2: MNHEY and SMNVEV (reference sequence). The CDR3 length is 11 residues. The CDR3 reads CASSAGDEQYF. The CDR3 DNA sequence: TGTGCCAGCAGTGCAGGGGACGAGCAGTACTTC.

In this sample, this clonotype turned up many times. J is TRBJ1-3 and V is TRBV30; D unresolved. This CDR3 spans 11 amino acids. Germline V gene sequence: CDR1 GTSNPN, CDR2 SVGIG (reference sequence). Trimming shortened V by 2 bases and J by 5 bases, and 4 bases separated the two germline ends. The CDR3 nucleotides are TGTGCCTGGAGTAGGAGAAACACCATATATTTT. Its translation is CAWSRRNTIYF.

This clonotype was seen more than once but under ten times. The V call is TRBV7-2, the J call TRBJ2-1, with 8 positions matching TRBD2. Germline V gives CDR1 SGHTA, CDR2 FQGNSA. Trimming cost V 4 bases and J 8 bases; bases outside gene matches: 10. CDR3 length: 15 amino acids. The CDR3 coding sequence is TGTGCCAGCAGCTCCCGAGCGGGAGTGGGGGATGAGCAGTTCTTC. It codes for CASSSRAGVGDEQFF.

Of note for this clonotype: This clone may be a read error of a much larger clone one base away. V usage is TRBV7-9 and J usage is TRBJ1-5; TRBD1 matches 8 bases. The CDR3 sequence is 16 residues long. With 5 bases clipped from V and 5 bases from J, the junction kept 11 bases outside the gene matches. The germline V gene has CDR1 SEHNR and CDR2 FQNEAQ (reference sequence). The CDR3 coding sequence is TGTGCCAGCAGCAACCGGACAGGGCTGAGCGATCAGCCCCAGCATTTT. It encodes CASSNRTGLSDQPQHF. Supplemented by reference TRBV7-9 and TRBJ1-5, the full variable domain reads DTGVSQNPRHKITKRGQNVTFRCDPISEHNRLYWYRQTLGQGPEFLTYFQNEAQLEKSRLLSDRFSAERPKGSFSTLEIQRTEQGDSAMYLCASSNRTGLSDQPQHFGDGTRLSIL.

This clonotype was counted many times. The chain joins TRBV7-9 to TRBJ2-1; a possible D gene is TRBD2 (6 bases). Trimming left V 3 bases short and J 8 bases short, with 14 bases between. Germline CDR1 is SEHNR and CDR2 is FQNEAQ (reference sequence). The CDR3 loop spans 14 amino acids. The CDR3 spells CASSFRAGLDEQFF. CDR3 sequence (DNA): TGTGCCAGCAGCTTCCGGGCGGGATTGGATGAGCAGTTCTTC.

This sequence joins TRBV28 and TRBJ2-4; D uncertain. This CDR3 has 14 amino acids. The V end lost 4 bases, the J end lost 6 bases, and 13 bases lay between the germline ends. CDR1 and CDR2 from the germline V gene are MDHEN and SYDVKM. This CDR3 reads CASSSTPGRNIQYF. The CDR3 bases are TGTGCCAGCAGTTCAACACCAGGCAGAAACATTCAGTACTTC.

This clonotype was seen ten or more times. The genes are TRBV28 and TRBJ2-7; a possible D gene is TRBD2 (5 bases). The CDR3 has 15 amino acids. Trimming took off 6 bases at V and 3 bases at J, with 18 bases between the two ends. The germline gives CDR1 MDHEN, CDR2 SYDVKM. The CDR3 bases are TGTGCCAGCAGCACCAGGCGAGCGGTGGACTACGAGCAGTACTTC. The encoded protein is CASSTRRAVDYEQYF.

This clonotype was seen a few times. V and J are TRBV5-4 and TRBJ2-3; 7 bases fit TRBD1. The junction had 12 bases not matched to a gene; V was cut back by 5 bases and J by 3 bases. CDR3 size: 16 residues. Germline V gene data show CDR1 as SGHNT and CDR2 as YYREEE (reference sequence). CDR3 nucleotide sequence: TGTGCCAGCAGGACGGACGCGACAGGGCGGACAGATACGCAGTATTTT. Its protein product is CASRTDATGRTDTQYF.

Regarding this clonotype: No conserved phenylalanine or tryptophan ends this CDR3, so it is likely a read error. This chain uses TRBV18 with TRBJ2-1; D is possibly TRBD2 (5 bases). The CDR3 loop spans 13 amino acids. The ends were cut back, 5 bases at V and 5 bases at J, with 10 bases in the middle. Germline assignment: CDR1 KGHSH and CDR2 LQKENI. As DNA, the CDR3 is TGTGCCAGCTCAAAGGACTGGCACAATGAGCAGTTCCTC. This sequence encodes CASSKDWHNEQFL.

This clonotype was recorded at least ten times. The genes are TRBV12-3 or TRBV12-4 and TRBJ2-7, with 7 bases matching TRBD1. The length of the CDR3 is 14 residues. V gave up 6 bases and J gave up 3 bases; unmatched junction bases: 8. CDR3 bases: TGTGCCAGCAGACCCACAGGGGTGGGCTACGAGCAGTACTTC. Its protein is CASRPTGVGYEQYF.